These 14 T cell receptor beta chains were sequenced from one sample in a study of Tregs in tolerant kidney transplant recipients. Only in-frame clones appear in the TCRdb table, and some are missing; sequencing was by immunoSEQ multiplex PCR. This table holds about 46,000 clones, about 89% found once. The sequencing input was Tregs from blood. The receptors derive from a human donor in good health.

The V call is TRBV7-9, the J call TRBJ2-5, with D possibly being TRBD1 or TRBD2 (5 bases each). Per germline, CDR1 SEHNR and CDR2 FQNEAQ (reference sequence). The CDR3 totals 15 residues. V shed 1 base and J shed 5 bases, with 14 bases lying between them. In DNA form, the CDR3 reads TGTGCCAGCAGCTTAGTGTGGGGGATGAGGGAGACCCAGTACTTC. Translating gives CASSLVWGMRETQYF. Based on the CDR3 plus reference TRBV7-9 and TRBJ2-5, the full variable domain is DTGVSQNPRHKITKRGQNVTFRCDPISEHNRLYWYRQTLGQGPEFLTYFQNEAQLEKSRLLSDRFSAERPKGSFSTLEIQRTEQGDSAMYLCASSLVWGMRETQYFGPGTRLLVL.

CDR3 loop: CASSLPLNTGELFF. The DNA of the CDR3 is TGTGCCAGCAGCTTACCACTCAACACCGGGGAGCTGTTTTTT. This chain connects TRBV7-3 to TRBJ2-2; unclear D gene. Per the germline V gene, CDR1 is SGHTA and CDR2 is FQGTGA. The CDR3 covers 14 residues. The V and J ends lost 2 bases and 2 bases respectively, with 6 bases between them.

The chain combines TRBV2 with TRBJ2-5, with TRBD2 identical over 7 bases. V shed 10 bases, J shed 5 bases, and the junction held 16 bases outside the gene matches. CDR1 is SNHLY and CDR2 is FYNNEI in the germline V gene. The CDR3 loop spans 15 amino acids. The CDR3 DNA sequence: TGTGCCATAACCTTATTGGGGGGGGTATCCGAGACCCAGTACTTC. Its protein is CAITLLGGVSETQYF.

CDR3 bases: TGTGCCAGCTCATCCGGACTAGCGGGGGGTGGAGAGACCCAGTACTTC. Protein sequence: CASSSGLAGGGETQYF. The chain couples TRBV18 to TRBJ2-5; 14 positions match TRBD2. Germline-derived CDR1 and CDR2 are KGHSH and LQKENI. The CDR3 totals 16 residues. Germline trimming cut 5 bases from V and 4 bases from J; bases unmatched to any gene: 6.

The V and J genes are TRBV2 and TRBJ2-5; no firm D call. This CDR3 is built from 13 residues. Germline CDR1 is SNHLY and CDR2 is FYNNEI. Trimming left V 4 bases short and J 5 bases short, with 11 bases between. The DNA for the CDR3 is TGTGCCAGCAGTGCGAACTACGGGGAGACCCAGTACTTC. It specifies CASSANYGETQYF.

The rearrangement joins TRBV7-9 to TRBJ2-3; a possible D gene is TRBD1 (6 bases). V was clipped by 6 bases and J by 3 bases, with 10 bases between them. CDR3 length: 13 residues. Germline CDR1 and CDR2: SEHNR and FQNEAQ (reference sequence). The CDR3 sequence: CASSFGQTDTQYF. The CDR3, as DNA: TGTGCCAGCAGTTTCGGACAGACAGATACGCAGTATTTT.

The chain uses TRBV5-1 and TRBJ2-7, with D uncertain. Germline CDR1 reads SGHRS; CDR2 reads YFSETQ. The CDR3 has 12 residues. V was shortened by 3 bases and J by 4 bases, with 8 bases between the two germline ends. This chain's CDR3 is CASSSQSYEQYF. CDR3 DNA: TGCGCCAGCAGCTCCCAGTCATACGAGCAGTACTTC. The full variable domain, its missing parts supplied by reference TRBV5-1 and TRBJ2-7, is KAGVTQTPRYLIKTRGQQVTLSCSPISGHRSVSWYQQTPGQGLQFLFEYFSETQRNKGNFPGRFSGRQFSNSRSEMNVSTLELGDSALYLCASSSQSYEQYFGPGTRLTVT.

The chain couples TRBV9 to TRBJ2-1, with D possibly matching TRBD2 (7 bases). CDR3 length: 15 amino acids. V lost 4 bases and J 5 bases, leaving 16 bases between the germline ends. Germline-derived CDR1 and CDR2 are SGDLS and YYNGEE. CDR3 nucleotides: TGTGCCAGCAGCCCGGGGGGCCTTGGGAACAATGAGCAGTTCTTC. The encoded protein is CASSPGGLGNNEQFF.

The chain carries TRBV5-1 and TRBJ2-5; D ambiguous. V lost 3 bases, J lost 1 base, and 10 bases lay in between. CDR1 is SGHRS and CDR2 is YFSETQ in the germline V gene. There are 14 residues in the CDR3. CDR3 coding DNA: TGCGCCAGCAGCTCATTGACAATCCAAGAGACCCAGTACTTC. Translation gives CASSSLTIQETQYF.

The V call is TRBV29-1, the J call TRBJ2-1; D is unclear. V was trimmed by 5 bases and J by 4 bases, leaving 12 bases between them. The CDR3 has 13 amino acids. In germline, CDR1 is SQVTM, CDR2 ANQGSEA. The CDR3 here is CSVLSGAYNEQFF. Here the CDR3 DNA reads TGCAGCGTTCTATCCGGAGCATACAATGAGCAGTTCTTC.

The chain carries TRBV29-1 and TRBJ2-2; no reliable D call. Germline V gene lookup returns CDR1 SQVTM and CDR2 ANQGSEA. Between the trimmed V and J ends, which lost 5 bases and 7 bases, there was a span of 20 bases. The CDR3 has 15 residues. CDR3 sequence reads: CSVRTMTRKGGELFF. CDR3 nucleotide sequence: TGCAGCGTTCGCACCATGACCCGGAAGGGCGGGGAGCTGTTTTTT.

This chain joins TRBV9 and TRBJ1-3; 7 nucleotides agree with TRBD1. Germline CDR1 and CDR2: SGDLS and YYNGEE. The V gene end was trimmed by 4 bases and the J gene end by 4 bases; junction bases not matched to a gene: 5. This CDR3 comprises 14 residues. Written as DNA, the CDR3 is TGTGCCAGCAGCTCGAGACAGGGAGGAAACACCATATATTTT. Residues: CASSSRQGGNTIYF.

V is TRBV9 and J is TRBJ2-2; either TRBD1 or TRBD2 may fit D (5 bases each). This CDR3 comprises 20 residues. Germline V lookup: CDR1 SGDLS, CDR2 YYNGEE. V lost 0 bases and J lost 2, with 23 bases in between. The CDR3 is CASSVVEGPRLGSNTGELFF. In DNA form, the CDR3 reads TGTGCCAGCAGCGTAGTAGAGGGGCCTCGATTAGGGTCCAACACCGGGGAGCTGTTTTTT.

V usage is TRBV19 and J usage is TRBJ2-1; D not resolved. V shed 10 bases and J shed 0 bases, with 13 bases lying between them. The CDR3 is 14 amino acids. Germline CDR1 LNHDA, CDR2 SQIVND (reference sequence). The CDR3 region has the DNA TGTGCCACTTCGGTAGGGCCCTCCTACAATGAGCAGTTCTTC. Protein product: CATSVGPSYNEQFF.